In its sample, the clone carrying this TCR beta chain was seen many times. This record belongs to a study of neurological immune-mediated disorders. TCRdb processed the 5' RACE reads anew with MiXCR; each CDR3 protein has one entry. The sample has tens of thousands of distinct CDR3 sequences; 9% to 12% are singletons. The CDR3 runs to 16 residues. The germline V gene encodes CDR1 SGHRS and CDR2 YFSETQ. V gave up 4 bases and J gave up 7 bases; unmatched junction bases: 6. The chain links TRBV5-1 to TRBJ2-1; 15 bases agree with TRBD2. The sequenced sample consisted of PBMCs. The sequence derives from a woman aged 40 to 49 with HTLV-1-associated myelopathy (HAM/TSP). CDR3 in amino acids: CASSPQGLAGGNEQFF. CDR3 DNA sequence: TGCGCCAGCAGCCCCCAGGGACTAGCGGGGGGTAATGAGCAGTTCTTC.